Each of the 23 T cell receptor beta chains below was sequenced from the same sample in a study of T cell responses to AZD1222 COVID-19 vaccine. The assay was immunoSEQ multiplex PCR, and TCRdb's table has in-frame clones only and misses some. The sample has about 100,000 clones, approximately 90% seen once. The sample here was peripheral blood, taken on day 0 of AZD1222 vaccination. The source of these receptors is an adult in good health.

V is TRBV6-2 or TRBV6-3 and J is TRBJ2-1, with a weak D call TRBD2 (6 bases). Trimming stripped 4 bases from V and 4 bases from J, with 14 bases between. CDR1 is MNHEY and CDR2 is SVGEGT in the germline V gene. The length of the CDR3 is 15 residues. The CDR3 is CASSSTSSSYNEQFF. CDR3 bases: TGTGCCAGCAGTTCAACTAGCAGCTCATACAATGAGCAGTTCTTC.

This clone has a single count. The chain recombines TRBV7-9 with TRBJ1-4, with TRBD1 matching 10 bases. Germline V CDR1 and CDR2: SEHNR, FQNEAQ (reference sequence). The CDR3 consists of 17 residues. The ends lost 3 bases at V and 4 bases at J; junction bases unmatched: 8. CDR3 DNA sequence: TGTGCCAGCAGCTTTCGACAGGGGGCCCTATATAATGAAAAACTGTTTTTT. This codes for CASSFRQGALYNEKLFF.

The chain uses TRBV6-4 and TRBJ1-1; tentatively, D is TRBD1 (5 bases). Germline V gene data show CDR1 as MRHNA and CDR2 as SNTAGT. The CDR3 loop spans 13 amino acids. The V and J ends lost 6 bases and 10 bases respectively, with 18 bases between them. CDR3 bases: TGTGCCAGCAGCCGGGGCGCCTCGGAGGGAGCTTTCTTT. Protein: CASSRGASEGAFF.

The V and J genes are TRBV9 and TRBJ1-2, with D hard to call. CDR3 length equals 16 residues. V was cut by 3 bases and J by 1 base, with 16 bases left in between. The germline V gene encodes CDR1 SGDLS and CDR2 YYNGEE. CDR3 loop: CASSDPHWGVNYGYTF. CDR3 coding DNA: TGTGCCAGCAGCGACCCCCATTGGGGAGTTAACTATGGCTACACCTTC.

The V gene is TRBV28, the J gene TRBJ2-2; the D gene is possibly TRBD2 (5 bases). CDR1 is MDHEN and CDR2 is SYDVKM in the germline V gene. The V end was cut by 4 bases, the J end by 4 bases, with 13 bases between. The CDR3 length is 15 residues. The CDR3 is CASSSTAAGTGELFF. In DNA form, the CDR3 reads TGTGCCAGCAGTTCTACAGCGGCGGGCACCGGGGAGCTGTTTTTT. The whole variable domain, filled in from reference TRBV28 and TRBJ2-2, reads DVKVTQSSRYLVKRTGEKVFLECVQDMDHENMFWYRQDPGLGLRLIYFSYDVKMKEKGDIPEGYSVSREKKERFSLILESASTNQTSMYLCASSSTAAGTGELFFGEGSRLTVL.

The gene calls are TRBV4-2 and TRBJ2-4, with 10 bases matching TRBD2. The V gene's germline CDR1 is LGHNA and CDR2 YNFKEQ. This CDR3 region has 19 residues. V shed 0 bases, J shed 0 bases, and the junction held 8 bases outside the gene matches. The CDR3 DNA reads TGTGCCAGCAGCCAAGAGGGGGCTAGCGGGAGCCTAGCCAAAAACATTCAGTACTTC. Translating it yields CASSQEGASGSLAKNIQYF.

The chain uses TRBV12-5 and TRBJ1-4; D call uncertain. The CDR3 contains 13 residues. Germline V CDR1 and CDR2: LGHNT, FRNRAP. Trimming cost V 2 bases and J 7 bases, with 8 bases left between them. The DNA of the CDR3 is TGTGCTAGTGGTTTGAGTGAGGGTGAAAAACTGTTTTTT. This sequence encodes CASGLSEGEKLFF.

The chain combines TRBV4-1 with TRBJ1-1; the D is unclear. Trimming stripped 4 bases from V and 4 bases from J, with 13 bases between. The CDR3 runs 14 residues. CDR1 and CDR2 (germline): MGHRA, YSYEKL. CDR3 DNA sequence: TGCGCCAGCAGCCTAGAATTGGAGGGCACTGAAGCTTTCTTT. Translation gives CASSLELEGTEAFF.

The rearrangement links TRBV5-4 to TRBJ2-5; D might be TRBD1 (5 bases). Trimming shortened V by 7 bases and J by 0 bases, and 10 bases separated the two germline ends. The CDR3 totals 13 residues. Germline CDR1 is SGHNT and CDR2 is YYREEE (reference sequence). The CDR3 sequence: CASGDSHQETQYF. The CDR3 DNA reads TGTGCCAGCGGAGACAGTCACCAAGAGACCCAGTACTTC.

The chain joins TRBV10-3 to TRBJ2-7; weak D call: TRBD1 (6 bases). In germline, CDR1 is ENHRY, CDR2 SYGVKD. CDR3 length equals 13 residues. V gave up 2 bases and J gave up 4 bases, with 9 bases separating them. CDR3 DNA sequence: TGTGCCATCAGTGAGACGACAGGTTACGAGCAGTACTTC. It specifies CAISETTGYEQYF.

CDR3 in amino acids: CASSTGDNPLEQFF. The DNA for the CDR3 is TGTGCCAGCAGCACTGGGGACAATCCTTTGGAGCAGTTCTTC. The chain joins TRBV7-3 to TRBJ2-1, with TRBD1 as a possible D gene (6 bases). V lost 5 bases, J lost 10 bases, and 18 bases lay in between. Germline CDR1 and CDR2: SGHTA and FQGTGA. The CDR3 is made up of 14 amino acids.

This clone has just a few counts. The chain employs TRBV27 and TRBJ2-3, with TRBD2 identical over 7 bases. Germline lookup yields CDR1 MNHEY and CDR2 SMNVEV (reference sequence). Unmatched junction bases numbered 12, after V lost 5 bases and J lost 1 base. The CDR3 extends over 17 amino acids. This CDR3 reads CASSPYSGFGGTDTQYF. CDR3 nucleotides: TGTGCCAGCAGTCCGTATAGCGGGTTCGGCGGCACAGATACGCAGTATTTT.

The rearrangement uses TRBV19 and TRBJ2-1; 7 nucleotides align to TRBD2. This CDR3 contains 15 residues. Losses at the gene ends were 3 bases for V and 0 bases for J; bases not matched to a gene: 2. Germline loops: CDR1 LNHDA, CDR2 SQIVND (reference sequence). CDR3: CASSMSGGSYNEQFF. Written as DNA, the CDR3 is TGTGCCAGTAGTATGTCGGGGGGCTCCTACAATGAGCAGTTCTTC.

This chain uses TRBV6-2 or TRBV6-3 with TRBJ2-1; 9 nucleotides line up with TRBD2. The germline V gene encodes CDR1 MNHEY and CDR2 SVGEGT. This CDR3 is 19 amino acids long. Trimming removed 1 base from V and 8 bases from J; junction bases left unmatched: 18. CDR3 nucleotide sequence: TGTGCCAGCAGTTACTACTCGGAACTCTTAGCGGGAGTAAGAGATGAGCAGTTCTTC. This sequence encodes CASSYYSELLAGVRDEQFF.

The CDR3 region has the DNA TGTGCCAGCAGCGTAGGGCCGTCGGGCAACGGACACATTCAGTACTTC. It encodes CASSVGPSGNGHIQYF. The chain carries TRBV9 and TRBJ2-4; D not resolved. Per the germline V gene, CDR1 is SGDLS and CDR2 is YYNGEE. V was pared by 0 bases and J by 8 bases, with 18 bases between. The CDR3 length is 16 residues.

This clone has just a few counts. This sequence joins TRBV3-1 (or the pseudogene TRBV3-2) and TRBJ1-5; D possibly corresponds to TRBD1 (6 bases). This CDR3 spans 15 amino acids. V was shortened by 1 base and J by 3 bases, with 10 bases between the two germline ends. Germline V gives CDR1 LGHDT, CDR2 YNNKEL (reference sequence). The CDR3 is CASSQGGGNNQPQHF. In DNA form, the CDR3 reads TGTGCCAGCAGCCAAGGAGGGGGAAACAATCAGCCCCAGCATTTT.

CDR3 residues: CASSPLTSGRVYEQYF. Written as DNA, the CDR3 is TGTGCCAGCAGCCCCCTGACTAGCGGGAGAGTCTACGAGCAGTACTTC. The chain recombines TRBV7-2 with TRBJ2-7, with TRBD2 matching 12 bases. This CDR3 spans 16 amino acids. Germline CDR1 reads SGHTA; CDR2 reads FQGNSA. The V gene end was trimmed by 5 bases and the J gene end by 3 bases; junction bases not matched to a gene: 8.

The gene calls are TRBV5-6 and TRBJ2-1; 7 bases are shared with TRBD2. The CDR3 has 12 residues. Germline CDR1 SGHDT, CDR2 YYEEEE. Trimming removed 4 bases from V and 10 bases from J; junction bases left unmatched: 5. The CDR3 DNA reads as TGTGCCAGCAGCCTCGGGACTAACGAGCAGTTCTTC. This gives the protein CASSLGTNEQFF. The variable domain in full, with the rest retrieved from reference TRBV5-6 and TRBJ2-1, is DAGVTQSPTHLIKTRGQQVTLRCSPKSGHDTVSWYQQALGQGPQFIFQYYEEEERQRGNFPDRFSGHQFPNYSSELNVNALLLGDSALYLCASSLGTNEQFFGPGTRLTVL.

The chain couples TRBV5-1 to TRBJ2-7, with unresolved D. V was trimmed by 5 bases and J by 1 base, leaving 13 bases between them. Germline V CDR1 and CDR2: SGHRS, YFSETQ. This CDR3 region has 14 residues. The CDR3 sequence is CASRPWQESYEQYF. In DNA, the CDR3 is TGCGCCAGCAGGCCTTGGCAGGAGTCCTACGAGCAGTACTTC.

This rearrangement joins TRBV2 to TRBJ1-1, with 7 nucleotides matching TRBD1. Germline trimming cut 4 bases from V and 6 bases from J; bases unmatched to any gene: 8. CDR1 and CDR2 (germline): SNHLY, FYNNEI. The CDR3 sequence is 14 residues long. CDR3 sequence (DNA): TGTGCCAGCAGTGTACAGGGGATCAACTCTGAAGCTTTCTTT. It encodes CASSVQGINSEAFF.

This clone was detected only once. The chain couples TRBV7-9 to TRBJ2-7; 8 bases fit TRBD1. The germline gives CDR1 SEHNR, CDR2 FQNEAQ (reference sequence). This CDR3 is built from 15 residues. V dropped 6 bases and J dropped 4; count of bases not matched to a gene: 11. The CDR3 bases are TGTGCCAGCAGACCAACACTGACAGGGGTGTACGAGCAGTACTTC. Translated: CASRPTLTGVYEQYF. The full variable domain, completed using reference TRBV7-9 and TRBJ2-7, is DTGVSQNPRHKITKRGQNVTFRCDPISEHNRLYWYRQTLGQGPEFLTYFQNEAQLEKSRLLSDRFSAERPKGSFSTLEIQRTEQGDSAMYLCASRPTLTGVYEQYFGPGTRLTVT.

This clone was found once. This rearrangement joins TRBV4-3 to TRBJ2-2; D might be TRBD2 (5 bases). The CDR3 is 16 residues long. In germline, CDR1 is LGHNA, CDR2 YSLEER. V shed 1 base and J shed 6 bases, with 15 bases lying between them. The CDR3: CASSQGGIFPPGELFF. In DNA, the CDR3 is TGCGCCAGCAGCCAAGGAGGGATATTCCCCCCCGGGGAGCTGTTTTTT.

The CDR3 spells CASSWGVGASTYNEQFF. For the CDR3, the DNA is TGCGCCAGCAGCTGGGGGGTAGGGGCTTCCACCTACAATGAGCAGTTCTTC. This chain uses TRBV5-1 with TRBJ2-1; D is perhaps TRBD2 (6 bases). V was cut by 3 bases and J by 2 bases, with 18 bases left in between. CDR1 and CDR2 (germline): SGHRS, YFSETQ. The CDR3 loop spans 17 amino acids.